These 24 T cell receptor beta chains share one sample of origin, sequenced in a study of brain T cells in children with intractable seizures. Clones were read by immunoSEQ multiplex PCR, and TCRdb kept only the in-frame ones, dropping some. This table holds around 340,000 clones, more than 85% found once. Time point described: blood from clinic visit 5 months post-surgery; TSC patient then seizure free. The specimen comprised peripheral blood, sampled about 5 months after surgery. All receptors come from a boy under three years old with tuberous sclerosis and intractable seizures.

The V call is TRBV2, the J call TRBJ1-1; unclear D gene. Germline CDR1 and CDR2: SNHLY and FYNNEI. The germline V and J ends were trimmed by 4 bases and 1 base, with 22 bases remaining between them. The CDR3 covers 18 residues. The CDR3 protein is CASSVEGPPNLWNTEAFF. The CDR3, as DNA: TGTGCCAGCAGTGTAGAAGGACCGCCAAACCTATGGAACACTGAAGCTTTCTTT.

The chain couples TRBV3-1 (or the pseudogene TRBV3-2) to TRBJ2-6, with 7 bases aligning to TRBD2. CDR1 is LGHDT, CDR2 YNNKEL, per germline (reference sequence). The CDR3 runs to 18 residues. V gave up 3 bases and J gave up 0 bases; unmatched junction bases: 8. The CDR3 DNA reads TGTGCCAGCAGCCATCCCCCGGGGGGTACCTCTGGGGCCAACGTCCTGACTTTC. Amino acid sequence: CASSHPPGGTSGANVLTF.

CDR3 nucleotide sequence: TGTGCCAGCAGGTTAGCCGGGACAGGGAGTGAAAAACTGTTTTTT. This codes for CASRLAGTGSEKLFF. The chain joins TRBV2 to TRBJ1-4; 9 bases are a match to TRBD1. Germline assignment: CDR1 SNHLY and CDR2 FYNNEI. V was pared by 6 bases and J by 7 bases, with 9 bases of the junction left unmatched. The CDR3 length is 15 residues.

The gene calls are TRBV7-3 and TRBJ2-7; D not certain. Germline V gene lookup returns CDR1 SGHTA and CDR2 FQGTGA. CDR3 length equals 13 residues. V gave up 3 bases and J gave up 5 bases, with 11 bases separating them. CDR3 protein: CASSLKETHEQYF. DNA of the CDR3: TGTGCCAGCAGCTTGAAGGAAACCCACGAGCAGTACTTC. Using reference TRBV7-3 and TRBJ2-7 for the parts outside the CDR3, the full variable domain is GAGVSQTPSNKVTEKGKYVELRCDPISGHTALYWYRQSLGQGPEFLIYFQGTGAADDSGLPNDRFFAVRPEGSVSTLKIQRTERGDSAVYLCASSLKETHEQYFGPGTRLTVT.

The J gene is TRBJ1-1, the V gene TRBV6-5; no clear D. CDR3 length: 15 residues. The germline V gene has CDR1 MNHEY and CDR2 SVGAGI. The V end was cut by 5 bases, the J end by 1 base, with 14 bases between. The CDR3 DNA follows: TGTGCCAGCAGTCGCGTGAGGGCACAGAACACTGAAGCTTTCTTT. Translated, it gives CASSRVRAQNTEAFF.

The chain recombines TRBV25-1 with TRBJ1-5; the match to TRBD1 covers 9 bases. Germline V lookup: CDR1 MGHDK, CDR2 SYGVNS. V lost 10 bases to trimming and J lost 4 bases; unmatched junction nucleotides: 5. The CDR3 runs to 13 residues. CDR3 in DNA: TGTGCCACCGGACAGGGGACAAATCAGCCCCAGCATTTT. It codes for CATGQGTNQPQHF.

This rearrangement joins TRBV7-2 to TRBJ2-2; D perhaps matches TRBD2 (6 bases). The germline V and J ends were trimmed by 5 bases and 1 base, with 20 bases remaining between them. Looked up from germline, CDR1 is SGHTA and CDR2 is FQGNSA. The CDR3 sequence is 18 residues long. CDR3 protein: CASSLRRGSGGNTGELFF. The CDR3 nucleotides are TGTGCCAGCAGCCTCCGTAGGGGTAGCGGCGGGAACACCGGGGAGCTGTTTTTT.

V gene TRBV18 combines with J gene TRBJ2-1; TRBD2 agrees at 11 bases. This CDR3 spans 14 amino acids. Unmatched junction bases numbered 4, after V lost 8 bases and J lost 4 bases. Germline CDR1 is KGHSH and CDR2 is LQKENI. For the CDR3, the DNA is TGTGCCAGCCTCCGGACTAGCGGGTACAATGAGCAGTTCTTC. This gives the protein CASLRTSGYNEQFF. The variable domain in full, completed from reference TRBV18 and TRBJ2-1, reads NAGVMQNPRHLVRRRGQEARLRCSPMKGHSHVYWYRQLPEEGLKFMVYLQKENIIDESGMPKERFSAEFPKEGPSILRIQQVVRGDSAAYFCASLRTSGYNEQFFGPGTRLTVL.

A single count supports this clone. This rearrangement joins TRBV5-1 to TRBJ1-6; 7 bases line up with TRBD1. The CDR3 runs 15 residues. With 0 bases clipped from V and 6 bases from J, the junction kept 3 bases outside the gene matches. Germline V lookup: CDR1 SGHRS, CDR2 YFSETQ. The CDR3 nucleotides read TGCGCCAGCAGCTTGGAGGGGGCTAGTAATTCACCCCTCCACTTT. This encodes CASSLEGASNSPLHF.

Note on this clone: The sample holds other DNA sequences that translate to the same CDR3. V usage is TRBV5-1 and J usage is TRBJ2-7; 13 nucleotides match TRBD2. This CDR3 is 16 amino acids long. Germline V lookup: CDR1 SGHRS, CDR2 YFSETQ. Trimming at V came to 0 bases and at J to 4 bases, leaving 4 bases not matched to a gene. The CDR3 protein is CASSLGLAGGSYEQYF. In DNA, the CDR3 is TGCGCCAGCAGCTTGGGACTAGCGGGGGGCTCTTACGAGCAGTACTTC.

This clone was found once. V and J are TRBV18 and TRBJ1-1; D gene uncertain. The ends were cut back, 1 base at V and 0 bases at J, with 12 bases in the middle. CDR1 is KGHSH and CDR2 is LQKENI in the germline V gene. The CDR3 consists of 16 residues. The CDR3 DNA sequence: TGTGCCAGCTCACCACAAGTCACCAAATTGAACACTGAAGCTTTCTTT. It is translated as CASSPQVTKLNTEAFF.

This clone has only a few counts. This chain uses TRBV7-9 with TRBJ2-1; 7 nucleotides agree with TRBD1. CDR3 length equals 15 residues. V was pared by 6 bases and J by 5 bases, with 10 bases of the junction left unmatched. CDR1 and CDR2 (germline): SEHNR, FQNEAQ (reference sequence). The CDR3 is CASRLDRASNNEQFF. In DNA form, the CDR3 reads TGTGCCAGCAGGCTAGACAGGGCCTCTAACAATGAGCAGTTCTTC.

The chain has TRBV7-9 and TRBJ2-7; D is undetermined. Looked up from germline, CDR1 is SEHNR and CDR2 is FQNEAQ (reference sequence). V lost 5 bases and J 7 bases, leaving 12 bases between the germline ends. This CDR3 spans 12 amino acids. The CDR3 DNA follows: TGTGCCAGCAGCGCGGACGGTTTAGAGCAGTACTTC. Translated: CASSADGLEQYF.

The rearrangement links TRBV3-1 (or the pseudogene TRBV3-2) to TRBJ2-7; 10 bases fit TRBD2. This CDR3 has 15 residues. The junction had 6 bases not matched to a gene; V was cut back by 4 bases and J by 3 bases. Germline lookup yields CDR1 LGHDT and CDR2 YNNKEL (reference sequence). The CDR3 nucleotides are TGTGCCAGCAGCCGGCTAGCGGGGGACCTCTACGAGCAGTACTTC. Protein: CASSRLAGDLYEQYF.

This chain connects TRBV6-5 to TRBJ1-5, with TRBD1 as a possible D gene (5 bases). Germline V CDR1 and CDR2: MNHEY, SVGAGI. Trimming removed 7 bases at V and 7 bases at J, with 20 bases between. The CDR3 is 15 amino acids. The CDR3 is CASMRLRGTTQPQHF. The DNA for the CDR3 is TGTGCCAGCATGCGGCTGAGGGGAACAACCCAGCCCCAGCATTTT.

The J gene is TRBJ2-5, the V gene TRBV4-1; unclear D gene. The CDR3 is 14 residues long. V lost 1 base to trimming and J lost 5 bases, with 11 bases between them. Per germline, CDR1 MGHRA and CDR2 YSYEKL. In DNA form, the CDR3 reads TGCGCCAGCAGCCAAGGGTCAGCGAGGGAGACCCAGTACTTC. It codes for CASSQGSARETQYF.

Worth noting for this clone: At one end, the junction sequence differs from germline, possibly due to a read error. The chain joins TRBV5-6 to TRBJ1-2; the D gene is possibly TRBD1 (5 bases). CDR3 length equals 11 residues. Germline-derived CDR1 and CDR2 are SGHDT and YYEEEE. CDR3 coding DNA: TGTGCCAGCAGCTCCTCCGGGACTTACCGCTTC. It specifies CASSSSGTYRF.

The rearrangement links TRBV28 to TRBJ1-2; 9 bases map to TRBD1. The CDR3 runs to 14 residues. Germline V gives CDR1 MDHEN, CDR2 SYDVKM. Unmatched junction bases numbered 8, after V lost 8 bases and J lost 4 bases. In DNA, the CDR3 is TGTGCCAGCTGGGACAGGGCCATGTTCTATGGCTACACCTTC. Residues: CASWDRAMFYGYTF.

The chain has TRBV6-1 and TRBJ2-7; D is perhaps TRBD2 (6 bases). The length of the CDR3 is 11 residues. Germline V lookup: CDR1 MNHNS, CDR2 SASEGT. Trimming shortened V by 0 bases and J by 12 bases, and 9 bases separated the two germline ends. As DNA, the CDR3 is TGTGCCAGCAGTGAAGCGGCCGGGGGGTACTTC. Encoded protein: CASSEAAGGYF.

The chain joins TRBV27 to TRBJ1-5; 7 bases match TRBD1. J was trimmed by 3 bases and V by 5 bases; bases with no gene match: 4. Germline V CDR1 and CDR2: MNHEY, SMNVEV (reference sequence). The CDR3 is made up of 14 amino acids. CDR3 bases: TGTGCCAGCAGTGTACAGGGGTTCAATCAGCCCCAGCATTTT. This gives the protein CASSVQGFNQPQHF.

V usage is TRBV27 and J usage is TRBJ2-2; TRBD1 matches 8 bases. CDR1 and CDR2 from the germline V gene are MNHEY and SMNVEV (reference sequence). The CDR3 contains 15 residues. V gave up 6 bases and J gave up 3 bases; unmatched junction bases: 6. CDR3 region: CASSIQGEYTGELFF. CDR3 DNA: TGTGCCAGCAGCATACAGGGGGAATACACCGGGGAGCTGTTTTTT.

The J gene is TRBJ1-2, the V gene TRBV5-1, with no clear D. Germline-derived CDR1 and CDR2 are SGHRS and YFSETQ. V was trimmed by 4 bases and J by 8 bases, leaving 9 bases between them. The CDR3 has 11 amino acids. The CDR3, as DNA: TGCGCCAGCAGCCCCGGACGGGGCTACACCTTC. Translation gives CASSPGRGYTF. The whole variable domain, remainder taken from reference TRBV5-1 and TRBJ1-2, is KAGVTQTPRYLIKTRGQQVTLSCSPISGHRSVSWYQQTPGQGLQFLFEYFSETQRNKGNFPGRFSGRQFSNSRSEMNVSTLELGDSALYLCASSPGRGYTFGSGTRLTVV.

This chain links TRBV6-5 with TRBJ1-1; TRBD1 might be the D (5 bases). V gave up 8 bases and J gave up 1 base, with 11 bases separating them. The CDR3 runs to 13 residues. CDR1 is MNHEY, CDR2 SVGAGI, per germline. The CDR3 nucleotides are TGTGCCAGCCAGGGCAGGCCGAACACTGAAGCTTTCTTT. As protein: CASQGRPNTEAFF.

The CDR3 spells CASSPGSPSSYEQYF. For the CDR3, the DNA is TGTGCCAGCAGCCCCGGCTCGCCAAGCTCCTACGAGCAGTACTTC. The rearrangement uses TRBV3-1 (or the pseudogene TRBV3-2) and TRBJ2-7, with D unclear. This CDR3 contains 15 residues. The germline V and J ends were trimmed by 4 bases and 0 bases, with 13 bases remaining between them. CDR1 is LGHDT, CDR2 YNNKEL, per germline (reference sequence).